These T cell receptor beta chains were read from a single sample in a study of blood T cell repertoires in COVID-19. Method: immunoSEQ multiplex PCR; TCRdb's copy keeps in-frame clones and lacks some. The sample lists 100,000 to 150,000 clones, less than 90% occurring once. Specimen: peripheral blood. These receptors were collected from a woman aged 25 to 39 who had recovered from COVID-19. The CDR3 runs from the conserved cysteine through the conserved F or W. D genes are given only for firm matches. Where a row states a size, it is once, few, many or the class of an expanded clone; other rows omit it.

cdr3_nt cdr3_aa j_call d_call v_call clone_size
TGTGCCACCAGCTCTGACAGGGGCGGATGGACCGGGGAGCTGTTTTTT CATSSDRGGWTGELFF TRBJ2-2 TRBD1 TRBV15 NA
TGTGCCAGCAGCCAAGGGGTTTCGGAGACTTCACCCCTCCACTTT CASSQGVSETSPLHF TRBJ1-6 NA TRBV3-1/TRBV3-2 few
TGCGCCAGCAGTTCGGGTGGAGGTGTTTACTACGAGCAGTACTTC CASSSGGGVYYEQYF TRBJ2-7 NA TRBV5-1 large
TGTGCCAGCAGCCCCGCCGGGACAGGGTACACCGGGGAGCTGTTTTTT CASSPAGTGYTGELFF TRBJ2-2 TRBD1 TRBV7-3 NA
TGTGCCATCGGGGACAGGGGGACAGCCAAAAACATTCAGTACTTC CAIGDRGTAKNIQYF TRBJ2-4 TRBD1 TRBV6-5 NA
TGTGCCAGCAGTGTGGGGGGGCAGGGACATCAGCCCCAGCATTTT CASSVGGQGHQPQHF TRBJ1-5 NA TRBV9 NA
TGTGCCAGCAGCCAAGAAGGTCTCCGCCAGGTCTCCTACAATGAGCAGTTCTTC CASSQEGLRQVSYNEQFF TRBJ2-1 NA TRBV3-1/TRBV3-2 NA
TGTGCCAGCACCGGCCAGGGTAATGAGCAGTTCTTC CASTGQGNEQFF TRBJ2-1 NA TRBV9 NA
TGTGCCAAATGGCAGGATAGGTACTTC CAKWQDRYF TRBJ2-7 NA TRBV6-4 NA
TGTGCCAGCAGCGCCGACAGGGGGCTGAGAGAGACCCAGTACTTC CASSADRGLRETQYF TRBJ2-5 TRBD1 TRBV5-4 NA
TGTGCCAGCAGCTCCCATGACACTGAAGCTTTCTTT CASSSHDTEAFF TRBJ1-1 NA TRBV5-8 NA
TGTGCCAGCTCACCAAGAGCGTACAATGAGCAGTTCTTC CASSPRAYNEQFF TRBJ2-1 NA TRBV18 NA
TGCGCCAGCAGCGTCGGACTAGCGGGATCTAGCACAGATACGCAGTATTTT CASSVGLAGSSTDTQYF TRBJ2-3 TRBD2 TRBV5-1 NA
TGCGCCAGCAGCCCGTATCTAGTATCCTCACGGGAGCAGTTCTTC CASSPYLVSSREQFF TRBJ2-1 NA TRBV4-1 NA
TGTGCCATCAGTGAGTGGGAGGGGGAGAACACTGAAGCTTTCTTT CAISEWEGENTEAFF TRBJ1-1 NA TRBV10-3 NA
TGTGCCATGATGGTCGGGAAGAACACTGAAGCTTTCTTT CAMMVGKNTEAFF TRBJ1-1 NA TRBV2 many
TGTGCCAGTAGTTCCCGACAGGGGCATAGTTCGGTAGCTTTCTTT CASSSRQGHSSVAFF TRBJ1-1 TRBD1 TRBV19 NA
TGTGCCAGCAGTCAGGACAGGGGCGGCAATCAGCCCCAGCATTTT CASSQDRGGNQPQHF TRBJ1-5 TRBD1 TRBV6-5 few
TGTGCCAGCAGCCTAAAGGGTGGGGCAGAGACCCAGTACTTC CASSLKGGAETQYF TRBJ2-5 NA TRBV3-1/TRBV3-2 NA
TGTGCCATCAGACGACTAGCGGGAACGGATACGCAGTATTTT CAIRRLAGTDTQYF TRBJ2-3 TRBD2 TRBV10-3 few
TGTGCCAGCAGCTACGGGACAGGGGTCTTCACCGGGGAGCTGTTTTTT CASSYGTGVFTGELFF TRBJ2-2 TRBD1 TRBV7-8 NA
TGTGCCAGCAGCTCCCGCCAGGACAGGGCGGGTGAGCAGTTCTTC CASSSRQDRAGEQFF TRBJ2-1 TRBD1 TRBV3-1/TRBV3-2 NA
TGTGCCAGCAGCTTAACCCTGCGGCAGGGGCGCTACACCTTC CASSLTLRQGRYTF TRBJ1-2 NA TRBV7-3 NA
TGTGCCAGCAGTTACTCGCCCGGGACAGGGGGTTATGGCTACACCTTC CASSYSPGTGGYGYTF TRBJ1-2 TRBD1 TRBV6-5 once
TGCAGCGTTGAAGTTCAGGGCGGTGGCTACACCTTC CSVEVQGGGYTF TRBJ1-2 NA TRBV29-1 NA
TGTGCCAGCAGCTTATACGGGAGCTCCTACGAGCAGTACTTC CASSLYGSSYEQYF TRBJ2-7 NA TRBV11-1 NA
TGTGCCAGCAGTCACACTGGACAGGGGGACGACGAGCAGTACTTC CASSHTGQGDDEQYF TRBJ2-7 TRBD1 TRBV6-5 NA
TGCGCCAGCAGCTTCGTTCCCGGGGAGCTGTTTTTT CASSFVPGELFF TRBJ2-2 NA TRBV5-1 NA
TGTGCCAGCAGCCTTCAGTATGCAACTAATGAAAAACTGTTTTTT CASSLQYATNEKLFF TRBJ1-4 NA TRBV7-2 NA
TGTGCCAGCAGCTGGACAGTAAGCTCCTACGAGCAGTACTTC CASSWTVSSYEQYF TRBJ2-7 NA TRBV7-8 NA
TGTGCCAGTAGTGACAGGGGTACGTACGAGCAGTACTTC CASSDRGTYEQYF TRBJ2-7 TRBD1 TRBV19 NA
TGTGCCAGCAGCCAAGAAGGGCTAGCGGAGTACAATTTCTTC CASSQEGLAEYNFF TRBJ2-1 TRBD2 TRBV14 NA
TGCAGCGTTGACGATGGCTACACCTTC CSVDDGYTF TRBJ1-2 NA TRBV29-1 NA
TGTGCCAGCTCACTAACCCCGGACAGGTGGAACACTGAAGCTTTCTTT CASSLTPDRWNTEAFF TRBJ1-1 TRBD1 TRBV18 NA
TGTGCCAGCAGCGCAGGGACAGCAAATAGCAATCAGCCCCAGCATTTT CASSAGTANSNQPQHF TRBJ1-5 TRBD1 TRBV7-9 few
TGTGCCAGCAGCCTCGGACAGGTGAACACTGAAGCTTTCTTT CASSLGQVNTEAFF TRBJ1-1 TRBD1 TRBV7-9 few
TGTGCCAGCAGCTTAACGGGAGGCTACGACAATGAGCAGTTCTTC CASSLTGGYDNEQFF TRBJ2-1 NA TRBV7-3 NA
TGTGCCTGGAGTGGTGCGGGGCTTGGCTATGGCTACACCTTC CAWSGAGLGYGYTF TRBJ1-2 NA TRBV30 NA
TGTGCCAGTAGTATAAAAACAGGGCCCCAGCATTTT CASSIKTGPQHF TRBJ1-5 NA TRBV19 once
TGCGCCAGCAGCCTTGAGGACAGGAGCCAGCAGTTCTTC CASSLEDRSQQFF TRBJ2-1 TRBD1 TRBV5-1 NA
TGTGCCAGCAGGATAGCGGGAGGGCCGGATACGCAGTATTTT CASRIAGGPDTQYF TRBJ2-3 TRBD2 TRBV7-2 NA
TGCGCCAGCAGCTTGGAGCAGGAATATAACTATGGCTACACCTTC CASSLEQEYNYGYTF TRBJ1-2 NA TRBV5-1 NA
TGTGCCAGCAGTTACTCCGGACTAGCGGGAATTACAAATGAGCAGTTCTTC CASSYSGLAGITNEQFF TRBJ2-1 TRBD2 TRBV6-2/TRBV6-3 NA
TGTGCCAGCAGTTTGGGAGCGCCCGGCTACACCTTC CASSLGAPGYTF TRBJ1-2 NA TRBV12-3/TRBV12-4 NA
TGTGCCAGCATGAAACCGGAGGGGATGAACACTGAAGCTTTCTTT CASMKPEGMNTEAFF TRBJ1-1 NA TRBV6-5 NA
TGCGCCAGCAGCTTGACCCGACAGGGGGAGACCCAGTACTTC CASSLTRQGETQYF TRBJ2-5 TRBD1 TRBV5-1 NA
TGTGCCACCAGCAGCGGGGAAGGGGGAAACTATGGCTACACCTTC CATSSGEGGNYGYTF TRBJ1-2 NA TRBV15 NA
TGTGCCAGTAGCATCGGGGGAGATCAGCCCCAGCATTTT CASSIGGDQPQHF TRBJ1-5 NA TRBV19 NA
TGTGCCAGCAGTGACTCGGGACAGGGGAAAAATGAGCAGTTCTTC CASSDSGQGKNEQFF TRBJ2-1 TRBD1 TRBV25-1 many
TGTGCCTGGAGGCGCGAACGAAACACAGATACGCAGTATTTT CAWRRERNTDTQYF TRBJ2-3 NA TRBV30 NA
TGTGCCAGCAGTTACGGGGCAGGGGGCAAGCAGAAACTGTTTTTT CASSYGAGGKQKLFF TRBJ1-4 TRBD1 TRBV6-5 NA
TGTGCCAGTAGGGTACTAGCGGGAGGCTACAATGAGCAGTTCTTC CASRVLAGGYNEQFF TRBJ2-1 TRBD2 TRBV19 NA
TGTGCCAGCAGCTGGCAGGGTATTGATGGCTACACCTTC CASSWQGIDGYTF TRBJ1-2 NA TRBV5-5 NA
TGTGCCAGCAGCTTAGCTCAGCCCAGCAACGGGGGTTCACCCCTCCACTTT CASSLAQPSNGGSPLHF TRBJ1-6 NA TRBV11-2 NA
TGTGCCAGCAGCGGTGACATTTGGGAGACCCAGTACTTC CASSGDIWETQYF TRBJ2-5 NA TRBV11-2 once
TGTGCCAGCAGGGAAGGACAGGGGTACACTGAAGCTTTCTTT CASREGQGYTEAFF TRBJ1-1 TRBD1 TRBV6-1 NA
TGCGCCAGCAGTGAGTCGGGGCGTTTCAGCTCCTACAATGAGCAGTTCTTC CASSESGRFSSYNEQFF TRBJ2-1 NA TRBV10-1 NA